One sample yielded the 9 T cell receptor beta chains listed below, sequenced in a study of blood T cells in healthy people across ages. A second PCR of roughly 7 to 11 cycles used a sample-barcoded 5' primer and a J-beta primer mix. TCRdb redid the calling of the 5' RACE reads with MiXCR, one entry per CDR3 protein. Of roughly 1,800,000 distinct CDR3 sequences listed, just under 50% are singletons. Material for sequencing was blood. All receptors derive from a woman between 40 and 55 years old in good health.

Concerning this clonotype: Relative to the germline gene, one junction end is altered; a read error may explain this. This sequence joins TRBV7-7 and TRBJ2-5; 8 positions match TRBD1. The V gene's germline CDR1 is SSHAT and CDR2 FNYEAQ (reference sequence). The CDR3 sequence is 15 residues long. CDR3 bases: TGTGCTAGCAGCCCCCAGGGGGCGGGGAAAGAGACCCAGTACTTC. As protein: CASSPQGAGKETQYF. The full variable domain, in which reference TRBV7-7 and TRBJ2-5 provide the parts outside the CDR3, is GAGVSQSPRYKVTKRGQDVTLRCDPISSHATLYWYQQALGQGPEFLTYFNYEAQPDKSGLPSDRFSAERPEGSISTLTIQRTEQRDSAMYRCASSPQGAGKETQYFGPGTRLLVL.

With regard to this clonotype: Sequence at one end of the junction differs from germline and may be a read error. The rearrangement uses TRBV28 and TRBJ2-1; D unclear. The length of the CDR3 is 16 residues. Germline V gives CDR1 MDHEN, CDR2 SYDVKM. The CDR3, as DNA: TGTGCAAGCAGTTCAGCTCGGTTAAATCTCTACAATGAGCAGTTCTTC. Its translation: CASSSARLNLYNEQFF.

V usage is TRBV12-3 or TRBV12-4 and J usage is TRBJ2-1; TRBD1 is a possible D gene (5 bases). Trimming stripped 3 bases from V and 5 bases from J, with 14 bases between. The CDR3 totals 15 residues. CDR3 in DNA: TGTGCCAGCAGTTTGGAAGGGGTGGGTAACAATGAGCAGTTCTTC. This encodes CASSLEGVGNNEQFF.

The chain is built from TRBV7-2 and TRBJ2-5; 11 bases are shared with TRBD1. After removal of 5 bases from V and 5 bases from J, the junction contained 7 bases not matched to a gene. CDR1 is SGHTA and CDR2 is FQGNSA in the germline V gene. The CDR3 extends over 15 amino acids. The CDR3 DNA follows: TGTGCCAGCAGCGGAGGACAGGGGGCAGGGGAGACCCAGTACTTC. As protein: CASSGGQGAGETQYF.

The chain links TRBV20-1 to TRBJ2-3; the D gene could be TRBD1 or TRBD2 (7 bases each). This CDR3 comprises 16 residues. The ends were cut back, 0 bases at V and 3 bases at J, with 16 bases in the middle. Germline CDR1 reads DFQATT; CDR2 reads SNEGSKA (reference sequence). The CDR3, as DNA: TGCAGTGCTAGAGATCAGGGGGGGGCCCGTACAGATACGCAGTATTTT. It is translated as CSARDQGGARTDTQYF.

This clonotype has a handful of counts. For the CDR3, the DNA is TGTGCCAGCAGCTCCCGGGAGACTAGCTCCTACGAGCAGTACTTC. Translation: CASSSRETSSYEQYF. The V call is TRBV7-2, the J call TRBJ2-7; a possible D gene is TRBD2 (6 bases). This CDR3 has 15 residues. Germline loops: CDR1 SGHTA, CDR2 FQGNSA. The V gene lost 4 bases and the J gene lost 0 bases, with 13 bases spanning the gap.

This sequence joins TRBV6-6 and TRBJ1-6; TRBD1 is a possible D gene (6 bases). Trimming took 7 bases from V and 6 from J, leaving 19 bases between them. The CDR3 totals 16 residues. Germline CDR1 and CDR2: MNHNY and SVGAGI (reference sequence). The CDR3 nucleotides are TGTGCCAGCACCAACGGGGGGGCAGGGAGTAATTCACCCCTCCACTTT. It codes for CASTNGGAGSNSPLHF.

The CDR3 nucleotides are TGCAGTGCTAGTTTAGCGGGGGGGCTAAAAGAGACCCAGTACTTC. Its translation is CSASLAGGLKETQYF. The rearrangement joins TRBV20-1 to TRBJ2-5; 11 nucleotides align to TRBD2. Germline V gives CDR1 DFQATT, CDR2 SNEGSKA (reference sequence). Trimming cost V 3 bases and J 3 bases; bases outside gene matches: 6. This CDR3 region has 15 residues.

This chain connects TRBV29-1 to TRBJ1-1; D is perhaps TRBD1 (5 bases). Trimming took 4 bases from V and 0 from J, leaving 12 bases between them. Germline-derived CDR1 and CDR2 are SQVTM and ANQGSEA. The CDR3 runs to 14 residues. The CDR3 nucleotides read TGCAGCGTTGGGCAGGGTAACATGAACACTGAAGCTTTCTTT. This sequence encodes CSVGQGNMNTEAFF.